The 20 T cell receptor beta chains below were found in one sample sequenced in a study of blood T cell repertoires in COVID-19. Profiling relied on immunoSEQ multiplex PCR, and the TCRdb table lists in-frame clones only, not all of them. In the table there are about 68,000 clones, approximately 85% of which are singletons. Sequenced: peripheral blood. The receptors shown here come from a man aged 50-59 years with acute or convalescent COVID-19.

The chain uses TRBV30 and TRBJ1-1; D call uncertain. There are 16 residues in the CDR3. V lost 2 bases, J lost 0 bases, and 16 bases lay in between. The V gene's germline CDR1 is GTSNPN and CDR2 SVGIG (reference sequence). CDR3 DNA sequence: TGTGCCTGGAGTCCCCTCGGGGATTTGATGAACACTGAAGCTTTCTTT. Translated, it gives CAWSPLGDLMNTEAFF.

In its sample, this clone was seen a few times. This rearrangement joins TRBV27 to TRBJ1-1; D gene ambiguous. V lost 5 bases and J 8 bases, leaving 15 bases between the germline ends. This CDR3 has 13 amino acids. CDR1 MNHEY and CDR2 SMNVEV come from the germline V gene (reference sequence). This CDR3 is CASSDPRDGEAFF. As DNA, the CDR3 is TGTGCCAGCAGTGACCCCCGGGATGGAGAAGCTTTCTTT.

With regard to this clone: In the same sample, other DNA sequences code for this CDR3. This chain links TRBV18 with TRBJ2-1; D gene uncertain. Trimming pared 2 bases from V and 4 bases from J, leaving 6 bases between. CDR1 and CDR2 from the germline V gene are KGHSH and LQKENI. The CDR3 spans 13 residues. This CDR3 is CASSPGLYNEQFF. The CDR3 bases are TGTGCCAGCTCACCAGGGCTTTACAATGAGCAGTTCTTC.

The chain employs TRBV6-5 and TRBJ1-6; TRBD1 matches 9 bases. The ends lost 5 bases at V and 12 bases at J; junction bases unmatched: 8. In germline, CDR1 is MNHEY, CDR2 SVGAGI. The CDR3 is made up of 14 amino acids. CDR3 region: CASSPGQGRGPLHF. The DNA for the CDR3 is TGTGCCAGCAGTCCAGGACAGGGGAGGGGACCCCTCCACTTT.

The chain has TRBV14 and TRBJ1-2, with D perhaps matching TRBD1 (5 bases). Looked up from germline, CDR1 is SGHDN and CDR2 is FVKESK. Trimming pared 2 bases from V and 0 bases from J, leaving 7 bases between. The CDR3 extends over 14 amino acids. The CDR3 nucleotides read TGTGCCAGCAGCCAATCCAGGGCTAACTATGGCTACACCTTC. Its translation is CASSQSRANYGYTF.

The chain joins TRBV2 to TRBJ1-5; perhaps TRBD1 as D (5 bases). The CDR3 contains 16 residues. The germline gives CDR1 SNHLY, CDR2 FYNNEI. V was trimmed by 4 bases and J by 1 base, leaving 14 bases between them. The CDR3 sequence: CASSGPLSGSNQPQHF. CDR3 coding DNA: TGTGCCAGCAGTGGCCCTCTCTCAGGGAGCAATCAGCCCCAGCATTTT.

The rearrangement uses TRBV30 and TRBJ1-1, with D possibly being TRBD1 (6 bases). Looked up from germline, CDR1 is GTSNPN and CDR2 is SVGIG (reference sequence). The CDR3 contains 15 residues. V lost 4 bases to trimming and J lost 3 bases, with 18 bases between them. CDR3 sequence reads: CAWNAAGRGDTEAFF. CDR3 nucleotides: TGTGCCTGGAACGCGGCGGGCAGGGGCGACACTGAAGCTTTCTTT.

The chain links TRBV27 to TRBJ2-7, with 8 bases fitting TRBD2. Looked up from germline, CDR1 is MNHEY and CDR2 is SMNVEV (reference sequence). Trimming removed 6 bases from V and 2 bases from J; junction bases left unmatched: 12. The CDR3 extends over 16 amino acids. The CDR3 nucleotides read TGTGCCAGCAGGCCTTATCTGGCGGGGGGACCCTACGAGCAGTACTTC. Its protein is CASRPYLAGGPYEQYF.

The CDR3 region has the DNA TGTGCCTCACGGGTCCTAGCTGATGAGACCCAGTACTTC. It codes for CASRVLADETQYF. This chain joins TRBV30 and TRBJ2-5; D may be TRBD2 (5 bases). V was cut by 7 bases and J by 5 bases, with 17 bases left in between. Germline values: CDR1 GTSNPN, CDR2 SVGIG (reference sequence). The CDR3 runs to 13 residues.

The chain couples TRBV12-5 to TRBJ1-2, with a weak D call TRBD1 (5 bases). Trimming took off 0 bases at V and 7 bases at J, with 6 bases between the two ends. CDR1 and CDR2 (germline): LGHNT, FRNRAP. The length of the CDR3 is 12 residues. CDR3: CASGLVGLGYTF. Written as DNA, the CDR3 is TGTGCTAGTGGTTTGGTGGGACTTGGCTACACCTTC.

The rearrangement uses TRBV29-1 and TRBJ1-2; the D gene is possibly TRBD1 (6 bases). The CDR3 is 13 residues long. Germline loops: CDR1 SQVTM, CDR2 ANQGSEA. Between the trimmed V and J ends, which lost 5 bases and 1 base, there was a span of 11 bases. The CDR3 coding sequence is TGCAGCGTTTACGAGGGGGATAACTATGGCTACACCTTC. Its translation is CSVYEGDNYGYTF.

The chain combines TRBV24-1 with TRBJ1-1, with 11 bases lining up with TRBD1. Trimming at V came to 0 bases and at J to 6 bases, leaving 11 bases not matched to a gene. CDR3 length: 18 residues. In germline, CDR1 is KGHDR, CDR2 SFDVKD. The CDR3 reads CATSDLLRRTGGLPEAFF. The CDR3, as DNA: TGTGCCACCAGTGATTTGTTAAGGAGGACAGGGGGCCTCCCTGAAGCTTTCTTT.

The rearrangement joins TRBV6-5 to TRBJ2-5, with TRBD1 identical over 7 bases. Germline V CDR1 and CDR2: MNHEY, SVGAGI. This CDR3 has 14 residues. V gave up 8 bases and J gave up 4 bases; unmatched junction bases: 10. The CDR3 nucleotides read TGTGCCAGCTCGGATACCTCAGGGGGAGAGACCCAGTACTTC. Its protein product is CASSDTSGGETQYF.

The genes are TRBV7-2 and TRBJ2-5; weak D call: TRBD1 (6 bases). CDR1 SGHTA and CDR2 FQGNSA come from the germline V gene. The CDR3 consists of 15 residues. Trimming pared 1 base from V and 5 bases from J, leaving 14 bases between. CDR3 sequence reads: CASSLDYNRVETQYF. CDR3 DNA: TGTGCCAGCAGCTTAGATTACAACAGGGTGGAGACCCAGTACTTC.

The J gene is TRBJ1-2, the V gene TRBV5-4, with 9 bases fitting TRBD1. The length of the CDR3 is 15 residues. Trimming cost V 4 bases and J 5 bases; bases outside gene matches: 9. Germline V gives CDR1 SGHNT, CDR2 YYREEE (reference sequence). The CDR3, as DNA: TGTGCCAGCAGCATGCCGGACAGGGGCCCATATGGCTACACCTTC. This gives the protein CASSMPDRGPYGYTF.

This rearrangement joins TRBV19 to TRBJ1-1; 11 bases line up with TRBD1. The CDR3 extends over 18 amino acids. With 3 bases clipped from V and 1 base from J, the junction kept 10 bases outside the gene matches. Looked up from germline, CDR1 is LNHDA and CDR2 is SQIVND (reference sequence). The CDR3 nucleotides read TGTGCCAGTAGTATCGTCGCTCCGGGACAGGGGGGGAACACTGAAGCTTTCTTT. Translating it yields CASSIVAPGQGGNTEAFF. The variable domain in full, completed from reference TRBV19 and TRBJ1-1, reads DGGITQSPKYLFRKEGQNVTLSCEQNLNHDAMYWYRQDPGQGLRLIYYSQIVNDFQKGDIAEGYSVSREKKESFPLTVTSAQKNPTAFYLCASSIVAPGQGGNTEAFFGQGTRLTVV.

The genes are TRBV14 and TRBJ1-2; 8 bases map to TRBD1. The V segment lost 8 bases and the J segment 6 bases; nucleotides outside the gene matches: 11. This CDR3 has 14 amino acids. Germline values: CDR1 SGHDN, CDR2 FVKESK. Here the CDR3 DNA reads TGTGCCAGCCTCCGACAGGGGAGTGTGGATGGCTACACCTTC. Its protein is CASLRQGSVDGYTF.

The chain uses TRBV10-1 and TRBJ2-2, with D possibly matching TRBD2 (7 bases). CDR3 length: 16 residues. Trimming left V 0 bases short and J 4 bases short, with 12 bases between. Germline-derived CDR1 and CDR2 are WNHNN and SYGVQD (reference sequence). The CDR3 nucleotides are TGCGCCAGCAGTGAGTCCCGGGGGGCGAGCACCGGGGAGCTGTTTTTT. Encoded protein: CASSESRGASTGELFF.

The CDR3, as DNA: TGTGCCAGCAGTCCCACCGGGGGGGCTACGCAGTATTTT. Translating it yields CASSPTGGATQYF. The rearrangement joins TRBV6-5 to TRBJ2-3; the match to TRBD2 covers 8 bases. The CDR3 extends over 13 amino acids. CDR1 and CDR2 from the germline V gene are MNHEY and SVGAGI. The V segment lost 5 bases and the J segment 8 bases; nucleotides outside the gene matches: 6.

This clone was seen a handful of times. The chain combines TRBV12-3 or TRBV12-4 with TRBJ2-2, with D unclear. V shed 0 bases and J shed 8 bases, with 4 bases lying between them. The CDR3 has 12 amino acids. The CDR3 DNA is TGTGCCAGCAGTTTAGCCCCTGGGGAGCTGTTTTTT. As protein: CASSLAPGELFF.